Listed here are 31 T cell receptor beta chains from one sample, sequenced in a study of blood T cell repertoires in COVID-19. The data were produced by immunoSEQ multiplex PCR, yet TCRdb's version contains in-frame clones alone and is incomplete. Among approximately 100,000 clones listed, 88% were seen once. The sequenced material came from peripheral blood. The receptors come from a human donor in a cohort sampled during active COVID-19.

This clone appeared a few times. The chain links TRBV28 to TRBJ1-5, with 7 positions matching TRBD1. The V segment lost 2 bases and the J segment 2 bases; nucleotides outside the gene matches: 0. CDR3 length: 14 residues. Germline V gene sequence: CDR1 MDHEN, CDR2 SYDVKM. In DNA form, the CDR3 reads TGTGCCAGCAGTTTAACAGGGGGCAATCAGCCCCAGCATTTT. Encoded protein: CASSLTGGNQPQHF.

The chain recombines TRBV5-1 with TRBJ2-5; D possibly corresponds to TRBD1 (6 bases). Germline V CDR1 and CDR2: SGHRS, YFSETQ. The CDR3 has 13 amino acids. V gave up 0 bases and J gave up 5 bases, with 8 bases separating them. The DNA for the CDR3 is TGCGCCAGCAGCTTGGTACAGGGTGAGACCCAGTACTTC. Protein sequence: CASSLVQGETQYF.

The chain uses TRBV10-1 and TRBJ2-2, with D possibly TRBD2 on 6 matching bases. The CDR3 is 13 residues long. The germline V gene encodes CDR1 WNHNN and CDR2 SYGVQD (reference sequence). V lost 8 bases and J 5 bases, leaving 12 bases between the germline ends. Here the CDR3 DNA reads TGCGCCAGCGGAGGGACTGGGACCGGGGAGCTGTTTTTT. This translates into CASGGTGTGELFF.

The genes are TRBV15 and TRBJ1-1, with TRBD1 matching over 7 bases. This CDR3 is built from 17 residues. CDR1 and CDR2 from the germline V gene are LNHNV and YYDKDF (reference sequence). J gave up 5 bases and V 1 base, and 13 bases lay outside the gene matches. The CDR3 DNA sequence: TGTGCCACCAGCAGAGGAATGGTGAGGGGGCGAGGTACTGAAGCTTTCTTT. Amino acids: CATSRGMVRGRGTEAFF.

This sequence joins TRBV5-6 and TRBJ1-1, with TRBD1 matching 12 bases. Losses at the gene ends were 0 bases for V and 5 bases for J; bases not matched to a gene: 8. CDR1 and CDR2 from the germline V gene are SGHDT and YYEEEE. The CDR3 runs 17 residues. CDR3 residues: CASSLGGQGALETEAFF. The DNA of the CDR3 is TGTGCCAGCAGCTTGGGGGGACAGGGGGCGTTAGAAACTGAAGCTTTCTTT.

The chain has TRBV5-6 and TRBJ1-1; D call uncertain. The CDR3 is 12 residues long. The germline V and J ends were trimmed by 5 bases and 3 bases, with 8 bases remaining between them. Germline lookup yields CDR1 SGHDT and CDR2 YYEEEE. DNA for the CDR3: TGTGCCAGCAGTCTCACAGACACTGAAGCTTTCTTT. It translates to CASSLTDTEAFF.

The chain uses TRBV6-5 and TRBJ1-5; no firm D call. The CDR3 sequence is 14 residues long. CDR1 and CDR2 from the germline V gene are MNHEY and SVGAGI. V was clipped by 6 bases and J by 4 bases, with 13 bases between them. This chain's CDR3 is CASSTRGSNQPQHF. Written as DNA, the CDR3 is TGTGCCAGCAGCACGCGAGGGTCAAATCAGCCCCAGCATTTT.

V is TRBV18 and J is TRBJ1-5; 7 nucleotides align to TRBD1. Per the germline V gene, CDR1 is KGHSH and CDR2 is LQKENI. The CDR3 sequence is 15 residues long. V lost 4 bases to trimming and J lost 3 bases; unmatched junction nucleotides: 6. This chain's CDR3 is CASSLSDRANQPQHF. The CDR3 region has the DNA TGTGCCAGCTCACTTTCCGACAGGGCCAATCAGCCCCAGCATTTT.

This chain's CDR3 is CASSLGLAGTQYF. The CDR3 DNA reads TGTGCCAGCAGCTTAGGGTTGGCGGGGACCCAGTACTTC. The rearrangement links TRBV11-3 to TRBJ2-5, with a tentative D call TRBD2 (5 bases). With 1 base removed from V and 7 bases from J, the gap between germline ends came to 10 bases. This CDR3 is built from 13 residues. From germline, CDR1 is SGHNT and CDR2 YENEEA.

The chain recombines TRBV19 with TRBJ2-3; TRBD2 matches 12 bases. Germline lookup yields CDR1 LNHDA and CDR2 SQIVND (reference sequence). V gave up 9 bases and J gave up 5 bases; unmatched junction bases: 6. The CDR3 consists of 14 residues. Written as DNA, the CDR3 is TGTGCCAGCGGACTAGCGGGATATGGAGATACGCAGTATTTT. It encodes CASGLAGYGDTQYF.

The CDR3 reads CASGAQGQNTGELFF. The CDR3 bases are TGTGCCAGCGGAGCGCAGGGGCAGAACACCGGGGAGCTGTTTTTT. The chain recombines TRBV6-4 with TRBJ2-2, with D possibly TRBD1 on 6 matching bases. CDR1 is MRHNA, CDR2 SNTAGT, per germline. Trimming took 8 bases from V and 1 from J, leaving 14 bases between them. The CDR3 runs to 15 residues.

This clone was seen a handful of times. In DNA form, the CDR3 reads TGTGCCAGCAGCTTTGGGTACGGGAGGTACGAGCAGTACTTC. Translating it yields CASSFGYGRYEQYF. The rearrangement uses TRBV5-6 and TRBJ2-7; TRBD2 agrees at 7 bases. Germline V lookup: CDR1 SGHDT, CDR2 YYEEEE. The CDR3 runs to 14 residues. V gave up 2 bases and J gave up 4 bases; unmatched junction bases: 6.

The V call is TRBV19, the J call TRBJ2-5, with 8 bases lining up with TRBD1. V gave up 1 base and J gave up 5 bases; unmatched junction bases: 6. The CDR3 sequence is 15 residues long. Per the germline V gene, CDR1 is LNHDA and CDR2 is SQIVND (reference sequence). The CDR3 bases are TGTGCCAGTAGTATAGGGACAGGGAATCGTGAGACCCAGTACTTC. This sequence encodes CASSIGTGNRETQYF.

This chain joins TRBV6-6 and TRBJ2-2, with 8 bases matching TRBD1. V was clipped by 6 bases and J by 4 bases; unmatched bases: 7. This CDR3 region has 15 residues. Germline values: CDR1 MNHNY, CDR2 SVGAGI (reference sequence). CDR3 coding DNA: TGTGCCAGCAGCACGCAGGGGGCGAGCACCGGGGAGCTGTTTTTT. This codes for CASSTQGASTGELFF.

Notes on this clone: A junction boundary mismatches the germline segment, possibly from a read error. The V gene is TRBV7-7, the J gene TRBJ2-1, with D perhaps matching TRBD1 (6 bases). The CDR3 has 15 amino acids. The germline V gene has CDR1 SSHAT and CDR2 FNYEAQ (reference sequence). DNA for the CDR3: TGTGCTAGCAGCTTAGGTACAGGGATCAACAATGAGCAGTTCTTC. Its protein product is CASSLGTGINNEQFF. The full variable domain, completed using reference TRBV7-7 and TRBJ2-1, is GAGVSQSPRYKVTKRGQDVTLRCDPISSHATLYWYQQALGQGPEFLTYFNYEAQPDKSGLPSDRFSAERPEGSISTLTIQRTEQRDSAMYRCASSLGTGINNEQFFGPGTRLTVL.

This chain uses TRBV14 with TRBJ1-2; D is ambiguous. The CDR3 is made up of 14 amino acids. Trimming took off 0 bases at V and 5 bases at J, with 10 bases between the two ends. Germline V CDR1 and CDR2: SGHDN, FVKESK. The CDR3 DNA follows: TGTGCCAGCAGCCAAGAACTCGCCCAATATGGCTACACCTTC. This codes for CASSQELAQYGYTF.

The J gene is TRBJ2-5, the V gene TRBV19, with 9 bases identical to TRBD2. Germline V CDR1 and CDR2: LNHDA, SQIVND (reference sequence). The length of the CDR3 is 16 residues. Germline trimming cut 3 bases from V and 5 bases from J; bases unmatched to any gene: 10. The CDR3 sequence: CASSIPAGGTLETQYF. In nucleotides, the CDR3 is TGTGCCAGTAGTATCCCAGCGGGGGGCACATTGGAGACCCAGTACTTC.

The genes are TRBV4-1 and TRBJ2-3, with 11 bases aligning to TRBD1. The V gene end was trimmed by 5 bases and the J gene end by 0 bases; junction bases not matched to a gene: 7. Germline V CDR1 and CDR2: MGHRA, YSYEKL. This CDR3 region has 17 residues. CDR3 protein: CASSFGGQGDSTDTQYF. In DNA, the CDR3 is TGCGCCAGCAGCTTCGGGGGACAGGGGGATAGCACAGATACGCAGTATTTT.

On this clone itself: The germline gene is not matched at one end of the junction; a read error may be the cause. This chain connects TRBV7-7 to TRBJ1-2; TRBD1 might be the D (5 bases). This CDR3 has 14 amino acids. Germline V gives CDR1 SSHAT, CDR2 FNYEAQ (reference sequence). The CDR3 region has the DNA TGTGCTAGCAGCCGGGACCGGGACTCCAGTAACTACACCTTC. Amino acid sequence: CASSRDRDSSNYTF.

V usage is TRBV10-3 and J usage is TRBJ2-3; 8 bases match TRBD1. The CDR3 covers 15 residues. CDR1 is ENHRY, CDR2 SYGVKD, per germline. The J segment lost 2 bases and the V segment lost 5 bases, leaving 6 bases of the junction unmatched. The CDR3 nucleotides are TGTGCCATCAGTCTTGACAGGGGAGACACAGATACGCAGTATTTT. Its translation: CAISLDRGDTDTQYF.

The chain's CDR3 is CASSPSEGYEQYF. The CDR3 DNA follows: TGTGCCAGCAGCCCAAGCGAGGGTTACGAGCAGTACTTC. The gene calls are TRBV9 and TRBJ2-7; D may be TRBD2 (5 bases). V dropped 4 bases and J dropped 4 bases, with 12 bases sitting between them. Germline V CDR1 and CDR2: SGDLS, YYNGEE. The CDR3 consists of 13 residues.

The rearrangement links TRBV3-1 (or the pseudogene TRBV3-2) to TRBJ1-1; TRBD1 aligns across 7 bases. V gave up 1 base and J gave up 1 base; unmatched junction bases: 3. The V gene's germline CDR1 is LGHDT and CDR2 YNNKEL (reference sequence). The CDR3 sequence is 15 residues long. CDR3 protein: CASSQGNRGNTEAFF. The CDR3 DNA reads TGTGCCAGCAGCCAAGGGAACAGGGGGAACACTGAAGCTTTCTTT.

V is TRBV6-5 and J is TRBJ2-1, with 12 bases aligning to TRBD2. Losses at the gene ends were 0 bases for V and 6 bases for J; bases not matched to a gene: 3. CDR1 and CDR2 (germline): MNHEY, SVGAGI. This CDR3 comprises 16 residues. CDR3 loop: CASSYSTSGSSNEQFF. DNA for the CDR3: TGTGCCAGCAGTTACTCGACTAGCGGGAGCAGCAATGAGCAGTTCTTC.

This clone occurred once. CDR3 in DNA: TGTGCCAGCAGTTACTCAACTAGCGGGAGGGCGGGCGAGCAGTACTTC. Its protein is CASSYSTSGRAGEQYF. V is TRBV6-5 and J is TRBJ2-7, with 13 bases lining up with TRBD2. This CDR3 comprises 16 residues. J gave up 6 bases and V 0 bases, and 5 bases lay outside the gene matches. Germline V gives CDR1 MNHEY, CDR2 SVGAGI.

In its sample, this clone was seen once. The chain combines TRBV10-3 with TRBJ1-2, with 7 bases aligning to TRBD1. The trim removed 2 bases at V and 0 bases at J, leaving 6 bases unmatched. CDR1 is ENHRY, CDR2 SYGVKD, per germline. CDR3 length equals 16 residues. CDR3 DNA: TGTGCCATCAGTGAGGCAGGGACAGAATCTAACTATGGCTACACCTTC. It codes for CAISEAGTESNYGYTF.

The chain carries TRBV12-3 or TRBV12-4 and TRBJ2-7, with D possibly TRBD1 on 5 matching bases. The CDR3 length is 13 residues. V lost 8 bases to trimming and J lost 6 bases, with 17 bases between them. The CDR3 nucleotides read TGTGCCAGCGTTGGGGCGGCACCCCGCGAGCAGTACTTC. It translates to CASVGAAPREQYF.

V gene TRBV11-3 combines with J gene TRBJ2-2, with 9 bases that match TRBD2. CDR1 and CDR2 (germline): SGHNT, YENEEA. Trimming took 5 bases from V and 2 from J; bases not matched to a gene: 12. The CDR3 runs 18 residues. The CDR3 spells CASSKTWTAGGNTGELFF. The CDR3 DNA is TGTGCCAGCAGCAAGACCTGGACAGCGGGGGGAAACACCGGGGAGCTGTTTTTT.

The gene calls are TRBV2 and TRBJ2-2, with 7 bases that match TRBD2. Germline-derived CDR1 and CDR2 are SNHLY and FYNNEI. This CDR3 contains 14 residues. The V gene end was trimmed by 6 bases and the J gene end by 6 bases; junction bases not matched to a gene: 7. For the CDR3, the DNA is TGTGCCAGCAGGGGGAGGGAAGTCTCCGGGGAGCTGTTTTTT. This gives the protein CASRGREVSGELFF.

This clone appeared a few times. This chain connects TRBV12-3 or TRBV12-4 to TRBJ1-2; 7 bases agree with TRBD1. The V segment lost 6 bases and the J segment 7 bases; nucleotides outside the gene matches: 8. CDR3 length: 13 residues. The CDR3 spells CASSPRQGGGYTF. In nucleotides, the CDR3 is TGTGCCAGCAGCCCCCGACAGGGAGGTGGCTACACCTTC.

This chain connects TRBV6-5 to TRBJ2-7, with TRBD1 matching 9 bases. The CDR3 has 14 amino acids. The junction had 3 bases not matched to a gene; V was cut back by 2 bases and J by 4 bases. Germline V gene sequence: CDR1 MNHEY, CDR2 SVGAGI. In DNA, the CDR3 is TGTGCCAGCAGTTACGACAGGGGGGGTTACGAGCAGTACTTC. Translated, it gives CASSYDRGGYEQYF.

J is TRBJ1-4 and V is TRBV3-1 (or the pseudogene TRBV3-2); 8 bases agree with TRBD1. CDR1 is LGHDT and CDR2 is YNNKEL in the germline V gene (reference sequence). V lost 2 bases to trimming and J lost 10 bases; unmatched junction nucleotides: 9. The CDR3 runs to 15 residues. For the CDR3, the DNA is TGTGCCAGCAGCCAATTGACAGGGGTCCAAGGAAAACTGTTTTTT. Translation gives CASSQLTGVQGKLFF.